The 5 T cell receptor beta chains listed next were all sequenced from one sample in a study of cytomegalovirus exposure and HLA in healthy donors. Amplification used 60 Vbeta primers and 13 Jbeta primers. Sequenced by immunoSEQ multiplex PCR; TCRdb stores in-frame clones only, minus some. The table lists roughly 190,000 clones, less than 80% of them singletons. Sequenced sample: PBMCs. The receptors derive from a man aged 35 to 55 in good health and CMV-seronegative.

As to this clone: This specimen includes other DNA sequences encoding the same CDR3. The chain joins TRBV30 to TRBJ2-3; a weak D match, TRBD1 (6 bases). The CDR3 loop spans 14 amino acids. The ends were cut back, 0 bases at V and 0 bases at J, with 7 bases in the middle. Germline V gene sequence: CDR1 GTSNPN, CDR2 SVGIG (reference sequence). As DNA, the CDR3 is TGTGCCTGGAGTGTCAGGGGTAGCACAGATACGCAGTATTTT. Protein product: CAWSVRGSTDTQYF.

The chain joins TRBV9 to TRBJ2-3; TRBD1 might be the D (6 bases). The CDR3 is made up of 13 amino acids. CDR1 and CDR2 from the germline V gene are SGDLS and YYNGEE. Trimming cost V 6 bases and J 9 bases, with 17 bases left between them. The CDR3 nucleotides read TGTGCCAGCACCTTAGGACAGCGCGGCACGCAGTATTTT. It yields the protein CASTLGQRGTQYF.

This clone was seen a handful of times. This rearrangement joins TRBV19 to TRBJ1-6; no clear D. CDR1 and CDR2 (germline): LNHDA, SQIVND (reference sequence). This CDR3 comprises 17 residues. The germline V and J ends were trimmed by 1 base and 7 bases, with 17 bases remaining between them. CDR3: CASSIALGGSNNSPLHF. The CDR3 DNA reads TGTGCCAGTAGTATAGCCCTTGGAGGGAGCAACAATTCACCCCTCCACTTT.

The rearrangement joins TRBV7-3 to TRBJ2-3, with D perhaps matching TRBD2 (6 bases). Trimming shortened V by 5 bases and J by 0 bases, and 12 bases separated the two germline ends. The CDR3 loop spans 15 amino acids. Looked up from germline, CDR1 is SGHTA and CDR2 is FQGTGA. The DNA of the CDR3 is TGTGCCAGCAGCCGATCCGGGACTAGCACAGATACGCAGTATTTT. Its translation: CASSRSGTSTDTQYF.

The chain links TRBV27 to TRBJ2-5; 8 bases align to TRBD2. With V trimmed by 5 bases and J by 0 bases, 5 bases remained unmatched. The germline V gene has CDR1 MNHEY and CDR2 SMNVEV (reference sequence). This CDR3 region has 15 residues. CDR3 bases: TGTGCCAGCAGTCCCGAACTAGCGGACCAAGAGACCCAGTACTTC. This gives the protein CASSPELADQETQYF.